This T cell receptor beta chain was retrieved from a study of T cell responses to AZD1222 COVID-19 vaccine. Study findings and constraints: Clonal diversity was possibly underestimated, and the donors were mostly white British, with more females. An increase in Spike-specific TCR breadth and depth was observed after two AZD1222 doses.

With regard to this clone: What it binds is unknown.

Libraries were prepared by immunoSEQ multiplex PCR; TCRdb keeps only in-frame clonotypes and omits some of them. This table holds 65,000 to 85,000 clones, about 91% found once. CDR3 length equals 14 residues. The germline gives CDR1 SGHRS, CDR2 YFSETQ. Unmatched junction bases numbered 6, after V lost 4 bases and J lost 6 bases. This sequence joins TRBV5-1 and TRBJ2-3; 9 nucleotides match TRBD2. The specimen was peripheral blood, collected 28 days after the second dose of the MenACWY control vaccine. The source of this sequence is an adult who received the MenACWY meningococcal vaccine as a control. The CDR3 DNA sequence: TGCGCCAGCAGCGCAAGCGGGGGGCCCGATACGCAGTATTTT. Protein: CASSASGGPDTQYF.